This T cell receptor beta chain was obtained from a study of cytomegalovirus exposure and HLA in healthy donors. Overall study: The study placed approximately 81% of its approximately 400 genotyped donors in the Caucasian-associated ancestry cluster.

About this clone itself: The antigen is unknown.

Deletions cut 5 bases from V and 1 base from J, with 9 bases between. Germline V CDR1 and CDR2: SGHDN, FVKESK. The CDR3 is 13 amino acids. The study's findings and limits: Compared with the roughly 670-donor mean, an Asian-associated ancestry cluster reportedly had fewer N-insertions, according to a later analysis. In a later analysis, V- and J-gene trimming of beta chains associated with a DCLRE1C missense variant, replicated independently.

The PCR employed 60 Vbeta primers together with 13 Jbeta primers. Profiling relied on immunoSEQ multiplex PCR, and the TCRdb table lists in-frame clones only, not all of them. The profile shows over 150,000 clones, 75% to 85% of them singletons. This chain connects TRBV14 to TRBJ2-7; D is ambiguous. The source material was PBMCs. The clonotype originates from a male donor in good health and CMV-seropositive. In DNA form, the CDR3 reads TGTGCCAGCAGCTCTGGTCAGTCCTACGAGCAGTACTTC. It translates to CASSSGQSYEQYF.